This T cell receptor (beta chain) comes out of a study of T cell repertoires in cytomegalovirus infection. Overall study: Public signatures in TCR beta pointed to CMV infection and matching HLA type.

Comments on this clonotype: The target antigen is unknown.

TCRdb used MiXCR to reprocess the reads, holding one entry per CDR3 protein. The table has roughly 640,000 distinct CDR3 sequences, roughly 26% seen once. V dropped 4 bases and J dropped 1; count of bases not matched to a gene: 6. There are 17 residues in the CDR3. Germline V lookup: CDR1 MNHEY, CDR2 SVGAGI. Study results and caveats: The ex vivo response showed dominance by HLA-C-restricted CMV-specific TCR beta clonotypes.

The receptor's source is a human donor in good health (CMV status not recorded). Some clones in this sample may be carry-over from other donors' samples. Material: CD8+ T cells from PBMCs. The rearrangement joins TRBV6-5 to TRBJ2-3, with 12 bases matching TRBD2. The CDR3: CASSFPTSGGGTDTQYF. The CDR3 DNA reads as TGTGCCAGCAGTTTCCCGACTAGCGGGGGTGGCACAGATACGCAGTATTTT.